This T cell receptor (beta chain) derives from a study of shared clonotypes between healthy human individuals. In the case of this clone: Its antigen is unidentified.

Findings and caveats of the study: Relative to their counterparts shared across all four donors, non-shared clonotypes exhibited diminished generation probabilities. A handful of donors showed sharing of approximately 5% of naive CD4 clonotypes. Larger estimated richness was generally seen in naive subsets than in memory subsets. Clonotype sharing across donors was expected to vary with sequencing depth.

TCRdb's copy holds only in-frame clones and misses some; the assay was immunoSEQ multiplex PCR. Among about 1 million clones listed, around 75% were seen once. V gave up 2 bases and J gave up 3 bases, with 6 bases separating them. CDR3 length: 13 residues. Germline loops: CDR1 MNHEY, CDR2 SVGAGI. The material sequenced was memory CD4+ T cells sorted from blood. Subset given: CD45RA-negative fraction. The clonotype comes from a man aged 18 to 30 in good health. V usage is TRBV6-5 and J usage is TRBJ2-3; D remains ambiguous. CDR3 region: CASSYLQTDTQYF. The CDR3 DNA reads TGTGCCAGCAGTTACCTCCAAACAGATACGCAGTATTTT.